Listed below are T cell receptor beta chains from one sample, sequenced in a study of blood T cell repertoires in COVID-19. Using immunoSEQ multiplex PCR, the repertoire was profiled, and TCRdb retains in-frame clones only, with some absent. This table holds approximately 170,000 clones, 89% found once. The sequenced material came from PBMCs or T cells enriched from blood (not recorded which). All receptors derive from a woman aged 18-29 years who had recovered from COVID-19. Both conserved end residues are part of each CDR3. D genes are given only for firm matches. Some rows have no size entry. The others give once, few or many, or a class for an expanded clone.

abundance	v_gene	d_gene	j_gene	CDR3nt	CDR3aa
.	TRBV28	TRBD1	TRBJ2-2	TGTGCCAGTCCACCCTACAGGGGGCGGTTCACCGGGGAGCTGTTTTTT	CASPPYRGRFTGELFF
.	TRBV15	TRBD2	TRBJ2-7	TGTGCCACCGGCGGGAGCGGGAAACCGGGGCAGTACTTC	CATGGSGKPGQYF
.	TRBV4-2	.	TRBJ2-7	TGTGCCAGCAGCCAAGGGGGTTCGGGAGAAAAGTACTTC	CASSQGGSGEKYF
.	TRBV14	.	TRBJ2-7	TGTGCCAGCAGCCAAGGCCCCACAGGCGAGCAGTACTTC	CASSQGPTGEQYF
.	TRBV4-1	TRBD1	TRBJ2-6	TGCGCCAGCAGCCCGCCCGACAGGGGTACTGGGGCCAACGTCCTGACTTTC	CASSPPDRGTGANVLTF
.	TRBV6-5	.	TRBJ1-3	TGTGCCAGCAGGCGGGACTCTGGAAACACCATATATTTT	CASRRDSGNTIYF
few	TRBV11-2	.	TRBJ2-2	TGTGCCAGCAGCTTCCGGGTCAACCTAAACACCGGGGAGCTGTTTTTT	CASSFRVNLNTGELFF
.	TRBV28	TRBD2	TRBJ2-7	TGTGCCAGCAGCGTCGGTTCGCGGGAGACCGGCGAGCAGTACTTC	CASSVGSRETGEQYF
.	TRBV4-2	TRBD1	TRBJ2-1	TGTGCCAGCAGCCAAGCCCAGGGGGTGACGAATGAGCAGTTCTTC	CASSQAQGVTNEQFF
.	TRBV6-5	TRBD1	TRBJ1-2	TGTGCCAGCAGTTATGGACAGGGAGGGGATGGCTACACCTTC	CASSYGQGGDGYTF
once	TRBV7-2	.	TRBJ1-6	TGTGCCAGCAGCCCCCGACAGTATTCACCCCTCCACTTT	CASSPRQYSPLHF
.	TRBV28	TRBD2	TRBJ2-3	TGTGCCAGCACGTTAGCGGGACACAGAGGTACGCAGTATTTT	CASTLAGHRGTQYF
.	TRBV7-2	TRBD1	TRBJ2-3	TGTGCCAGCAGCTCCCGGACAGGGTCCACAGATACGCAGTATTTT	CASSSRTGSTDTQYF
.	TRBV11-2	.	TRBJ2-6	TGTGCCAGCAGCCCCCGGGGGGCGGTTCTGAGCTCTGGGGCCAACGTCCTGACTTTC	CASSPRGAVLSSGANVLTF
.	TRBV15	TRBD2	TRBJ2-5	TGTGCCACCCTACTTACTTGGACTAGCGGTCAAGAGACCCAGTACTTC	CATLLTWTSGQETQYF